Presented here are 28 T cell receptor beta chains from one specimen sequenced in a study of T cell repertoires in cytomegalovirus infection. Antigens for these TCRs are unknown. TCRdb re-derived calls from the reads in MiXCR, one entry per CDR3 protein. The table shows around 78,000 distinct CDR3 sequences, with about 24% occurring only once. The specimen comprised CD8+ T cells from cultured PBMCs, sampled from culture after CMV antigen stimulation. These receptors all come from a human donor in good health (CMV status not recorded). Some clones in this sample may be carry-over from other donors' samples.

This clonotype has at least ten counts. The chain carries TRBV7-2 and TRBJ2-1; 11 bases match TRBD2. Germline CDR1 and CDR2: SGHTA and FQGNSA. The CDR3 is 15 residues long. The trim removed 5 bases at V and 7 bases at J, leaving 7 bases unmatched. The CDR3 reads CASSTSGRVSNEQFF. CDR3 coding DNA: TGTGCCAGCAGCACTAGCGGGAGAGTGAGTAATGAGCAGTTCTTC.

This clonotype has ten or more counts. CDR3 region: CASSSPRLAGDETQYF. The CDR3, as DNA: TGTGCCAGCAGCTCCCCCAGACTAGCGGGAGATGAGACCCAGTACTTC. The gene calls are TRBV7-9 and TRBJ2-5, with 12 positions matching TRBD2. The CDR3 is made up of 16 amino acids. V was pared by 4 bases and J by 5 bases, with 8 bases of the junction left unmatched. Germline-derived CDR1 and CDR2 are SEHNR and FQNEAQ (reference sequence). The complete variable domain, with remaining parts taken from reference TRBV7-9 and TRBJ2-5, reads DTGVSQNPRHKITKRGQNVTFRCDPISEHNRLYWYRQTLGQGPEFLTYFQNEAQLEKSRLLSDRFSAERPKGSFSTLEIQRTEQGDSAMYLCASSSPRLAGDETQYFGPGTRLLVL.

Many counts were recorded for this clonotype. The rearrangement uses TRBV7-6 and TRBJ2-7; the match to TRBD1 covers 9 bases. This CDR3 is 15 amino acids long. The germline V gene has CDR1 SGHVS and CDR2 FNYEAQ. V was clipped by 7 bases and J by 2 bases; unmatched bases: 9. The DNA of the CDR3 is TGTGCCAGCACCATTAGACAGGGGGGCACCTACGAGCAGTACTTC. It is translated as CASTIRQGGTYEQYF.

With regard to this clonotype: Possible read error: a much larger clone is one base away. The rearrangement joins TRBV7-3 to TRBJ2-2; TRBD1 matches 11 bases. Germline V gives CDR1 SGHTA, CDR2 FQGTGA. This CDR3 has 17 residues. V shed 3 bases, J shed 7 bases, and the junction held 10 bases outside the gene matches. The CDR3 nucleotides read TGTGCCAGCAGCTTGACCGGGGACAGGGGGTACATCGGGGAGCTGTTTTTT. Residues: CASSLTGDRGYIGELFF. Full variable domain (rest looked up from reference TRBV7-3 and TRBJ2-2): GAGVSQTPSNKVTEKGKYVELRCDPISGHTALYWYRQSLGQGPEFLIYFQGTGAADDSGLPNDRFFAVRPEGSVSTLKIQRTERGDSAVYLCASSLTGDRGYIGELFFGEGSRLTVL.

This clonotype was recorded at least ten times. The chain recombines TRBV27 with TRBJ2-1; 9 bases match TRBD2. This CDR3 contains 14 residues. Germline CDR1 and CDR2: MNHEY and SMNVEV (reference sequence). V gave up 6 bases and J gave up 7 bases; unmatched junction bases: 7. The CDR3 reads CASRAGGSQNEQFF. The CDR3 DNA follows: TGTGCCAGCAGAGCGGGGGGTAGTCAAAATGAGCAGTTCTTC.

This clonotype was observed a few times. CDR3 residues: CASSQELGGGFNEQFF. The CDR3, as DNA: TGCGCCAGCAGCCAAGAATTGGGCGGGGGGTTCAATGAGCAGTTCTTC. The chain is built from TRBV4-1 and TRBJ2-1; TRBD2 matches at 8 bases. From germline, CDR1 is MGHRA and CDR2 YSYEKL. The CDR3 sequence is 16 residues long. With V trimmed by 0 bases and J by 6 bases, 7 bases remained unmatched.

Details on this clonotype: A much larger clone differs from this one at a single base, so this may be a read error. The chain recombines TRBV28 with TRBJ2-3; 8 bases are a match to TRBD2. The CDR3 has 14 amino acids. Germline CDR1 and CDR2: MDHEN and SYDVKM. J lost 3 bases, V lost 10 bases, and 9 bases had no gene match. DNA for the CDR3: TGTGCCACCAAGAAGAGCGGGGGAACAGATACGCAGTATTTT. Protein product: CATKKSGGTDTQYF.

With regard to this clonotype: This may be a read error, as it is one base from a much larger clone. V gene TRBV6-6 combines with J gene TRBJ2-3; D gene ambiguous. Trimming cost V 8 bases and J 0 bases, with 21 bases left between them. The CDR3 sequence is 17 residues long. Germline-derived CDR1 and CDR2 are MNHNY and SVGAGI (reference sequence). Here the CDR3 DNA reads TGTGCCAGCTGTAACATCCCGGCAGATCTGAGCACAGATACGCAGTATTTT. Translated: CASCNIPADLSTDTQYF.

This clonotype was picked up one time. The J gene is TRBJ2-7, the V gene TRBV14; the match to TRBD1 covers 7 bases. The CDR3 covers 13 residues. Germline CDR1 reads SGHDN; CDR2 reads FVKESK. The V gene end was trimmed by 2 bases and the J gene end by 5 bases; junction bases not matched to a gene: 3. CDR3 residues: CASSQLTGDEQYF. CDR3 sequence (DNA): TGTGCCAGCAGCCAACTTACAGGGGACGAGCAGTACTTC.

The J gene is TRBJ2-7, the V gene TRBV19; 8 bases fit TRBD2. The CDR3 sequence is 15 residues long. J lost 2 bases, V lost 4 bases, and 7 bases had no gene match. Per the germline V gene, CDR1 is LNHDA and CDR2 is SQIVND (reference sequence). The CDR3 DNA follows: TGTGCCAGTAGTAAAAGACTAGCGTTAACCTACGAGCAGTACTTC. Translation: CASSKRLALTYEQYF.

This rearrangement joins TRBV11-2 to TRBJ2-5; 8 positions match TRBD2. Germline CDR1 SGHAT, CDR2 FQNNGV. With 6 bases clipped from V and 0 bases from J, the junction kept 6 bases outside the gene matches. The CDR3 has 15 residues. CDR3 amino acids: CASSPGRGDQETQYF. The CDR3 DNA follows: TGTGCCAGCAGTCCCGGGCGGGGGGACCAAGAGACCCAGTACTTC. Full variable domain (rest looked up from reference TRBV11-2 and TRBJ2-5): EAGVAQSPRYKIIEKRQSVAFWCNPISGHATLYWYQQILGQGPKLLIQFQNNGVVDDSQLPKDRFSAERLKGVDSTLKIQPAKLEDSAVYLCASSPGRGDQETQYFGPGTRLLVL.

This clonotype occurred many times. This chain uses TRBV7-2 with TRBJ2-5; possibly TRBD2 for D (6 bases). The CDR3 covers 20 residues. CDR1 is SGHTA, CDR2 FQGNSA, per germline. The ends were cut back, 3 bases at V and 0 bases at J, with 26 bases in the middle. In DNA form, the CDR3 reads TGTGCCAGCAGCTTCGACCCGGCGTCCCCGGAGGGCGTTTACCAAGAGACCCAGTACTTC. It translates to CASSFDPASPEGVYQETQYF. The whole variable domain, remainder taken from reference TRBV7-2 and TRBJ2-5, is GAGVSQSPSNKVTEKGKDVELRCDPISGHTALYWYRQSLGQGLEFLIYFQGNSAPDKSGLPSDRFSAERTGGSVSTLTIQRTQQEDSAVYLCASSFDPASPEGVYQETQYFGPGTRLLVL.

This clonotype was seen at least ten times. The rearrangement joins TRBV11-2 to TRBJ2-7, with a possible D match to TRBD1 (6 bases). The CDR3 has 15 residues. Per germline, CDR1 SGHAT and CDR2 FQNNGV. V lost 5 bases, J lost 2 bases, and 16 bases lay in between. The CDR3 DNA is TGTGCCAGCAGCGATGGGGGCCTCAGACCCTACGAGCAGTACTTC. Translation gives CASSDGGLRPYEQYF.

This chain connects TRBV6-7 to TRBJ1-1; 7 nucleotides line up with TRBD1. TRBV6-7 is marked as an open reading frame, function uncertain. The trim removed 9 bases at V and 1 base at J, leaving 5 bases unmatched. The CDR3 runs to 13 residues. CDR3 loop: CARKGQANTEAFF. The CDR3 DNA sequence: TGTGCCAGGAAAGGACAGGCGAACACTGAAGCTTTCTTT.

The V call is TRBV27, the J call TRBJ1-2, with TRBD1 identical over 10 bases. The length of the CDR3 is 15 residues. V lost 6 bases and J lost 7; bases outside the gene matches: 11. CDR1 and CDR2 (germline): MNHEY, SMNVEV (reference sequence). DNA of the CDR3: TGTGCCAGCAGGGGGGGGGACAGGGGAAGGATTGGCTACACCTTC. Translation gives CASRGGDRGRIGYTF.

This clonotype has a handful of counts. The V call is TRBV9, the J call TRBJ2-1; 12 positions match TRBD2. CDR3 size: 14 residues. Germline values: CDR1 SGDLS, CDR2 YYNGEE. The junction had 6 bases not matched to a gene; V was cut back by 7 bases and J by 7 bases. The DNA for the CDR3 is TGTGCCAGCGGCGGGACTAGCGGGTATAATGAGCAGTTCTTC. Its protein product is CASGGTSGYNEQFF.

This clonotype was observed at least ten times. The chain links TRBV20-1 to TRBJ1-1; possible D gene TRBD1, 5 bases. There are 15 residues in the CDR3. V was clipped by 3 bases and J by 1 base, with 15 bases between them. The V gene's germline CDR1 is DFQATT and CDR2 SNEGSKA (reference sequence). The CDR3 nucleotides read TGCAGTGCTAGGGACCAACGGGGGTCGAACACTGAAGCTTTCTTT. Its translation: CSARDQRGSNTEAFF.

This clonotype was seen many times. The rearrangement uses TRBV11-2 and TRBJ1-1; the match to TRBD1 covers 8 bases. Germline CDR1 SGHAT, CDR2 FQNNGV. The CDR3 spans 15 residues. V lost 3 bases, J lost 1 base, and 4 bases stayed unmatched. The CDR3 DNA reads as TGTGCCAGCAGCTTCAGGGGGCTTGGGAACACTGAAGCTTTCTTT. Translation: CASSFRGLGNTEAFF.

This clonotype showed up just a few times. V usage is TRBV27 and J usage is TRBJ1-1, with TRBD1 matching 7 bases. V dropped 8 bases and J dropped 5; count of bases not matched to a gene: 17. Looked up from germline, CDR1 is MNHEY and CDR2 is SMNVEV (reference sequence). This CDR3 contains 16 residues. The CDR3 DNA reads TGTGCCAGCTTATCCCTCCGGATGACAGGGTCGACTGAAGCTTTCTTT. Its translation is CASLSLRMTGSTEAFF.

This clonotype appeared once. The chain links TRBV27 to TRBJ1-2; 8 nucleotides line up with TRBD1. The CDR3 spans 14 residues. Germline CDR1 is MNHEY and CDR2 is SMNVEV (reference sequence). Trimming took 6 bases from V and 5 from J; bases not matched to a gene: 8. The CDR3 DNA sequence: TGTGCCAGCAGGTCTACAGGGGGGGGATATGGCTACACCTTC. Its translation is CASRSTGGGYGYTF.

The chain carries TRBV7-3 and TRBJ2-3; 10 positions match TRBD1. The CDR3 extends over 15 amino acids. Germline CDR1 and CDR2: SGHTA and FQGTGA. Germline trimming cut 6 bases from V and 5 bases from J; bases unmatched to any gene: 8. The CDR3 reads CASSQTGGGGDTQYF. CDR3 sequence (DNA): TGTGCCAGCAGTCAGACAGGGGGCGGAGGAGATACGCAGTATTTT. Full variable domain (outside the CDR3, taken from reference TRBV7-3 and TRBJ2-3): GAGVSQTPSNKVTEKGKYVELRCDPISGHTALYWYRQSLGQGPEFLIYFQGTGAADDSGLPNDRFFAVRPEGSVSTLKIQRTERGDSAVYLCASSQTGGGGDTQYFGPGTRLTVL.

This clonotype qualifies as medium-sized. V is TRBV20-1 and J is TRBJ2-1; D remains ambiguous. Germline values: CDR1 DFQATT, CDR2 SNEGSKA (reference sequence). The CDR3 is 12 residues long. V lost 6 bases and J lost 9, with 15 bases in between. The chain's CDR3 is CSAPYGLGEQFF. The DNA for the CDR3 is TGCAGTGCACCGTACGGCTTGGGTGAGCAGTTCTTC.

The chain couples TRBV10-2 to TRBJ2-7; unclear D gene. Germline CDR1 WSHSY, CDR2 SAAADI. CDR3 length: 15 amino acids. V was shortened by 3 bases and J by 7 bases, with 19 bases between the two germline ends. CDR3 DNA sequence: TGCGCCAGCAGTGATGGCCGTGCGGCCCCCTTGGAGCAGTACTTC. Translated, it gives CASSDGRAAPLEQYF.

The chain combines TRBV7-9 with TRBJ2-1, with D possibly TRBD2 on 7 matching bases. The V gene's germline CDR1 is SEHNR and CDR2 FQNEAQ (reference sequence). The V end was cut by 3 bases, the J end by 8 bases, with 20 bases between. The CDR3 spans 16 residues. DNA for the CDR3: TGTGCCAGCAGCTTCCCTTCCGGGGGGCTAGAGGATGAGCAGTTCTTC. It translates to CASSFPSGGLEDEQFF. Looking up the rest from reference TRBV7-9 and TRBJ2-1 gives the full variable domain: DTGVSQNPRHKITKRGQNVTFRCDPISEHNRLYWYRQTLGQGPEFLTYFQNEAQLEKSRLLSDRFSAERPKGSFSTLEIQRTEQGDSAMYLCASSFPSGGLEDEQFFGPGTRLTVL.

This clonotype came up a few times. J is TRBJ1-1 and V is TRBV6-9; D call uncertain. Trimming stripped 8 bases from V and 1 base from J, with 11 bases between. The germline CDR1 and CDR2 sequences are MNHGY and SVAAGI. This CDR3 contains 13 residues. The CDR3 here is CASQEQPNTEAFF. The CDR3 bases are TGTGCCAGCCAGGAACAGCCGAACACTGAAGCTTTCTTT.

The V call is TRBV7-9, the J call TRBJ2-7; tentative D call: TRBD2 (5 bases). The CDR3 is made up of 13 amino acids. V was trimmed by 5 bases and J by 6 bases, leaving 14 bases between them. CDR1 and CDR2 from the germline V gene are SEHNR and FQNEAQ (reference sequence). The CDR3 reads CASSPVVSGEQYF. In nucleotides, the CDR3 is TGTGCCAGCAGCCCCGTGGTCAGCGGCGAGCAGTACTTC.

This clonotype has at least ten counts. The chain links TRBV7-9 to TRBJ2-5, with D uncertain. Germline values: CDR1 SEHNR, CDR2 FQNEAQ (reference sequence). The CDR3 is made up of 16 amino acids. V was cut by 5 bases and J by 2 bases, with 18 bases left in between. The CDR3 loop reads CASSRSFSLGQETQYF. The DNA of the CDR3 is TGTGCCAGCAGCCGTTCGTTTAGTCTCGGTCAAGAGACCCAGTACTTC. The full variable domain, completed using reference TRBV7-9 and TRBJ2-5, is DTGVSQNPRHKITKRGQNVTFRCDPISEHNRLYWYRQTLGQGPEFLTYFQNEAQLEKSRLLSDRFSAERPKGSFSTLEIQRTEQGDSAMYLCASSRSFSLGQETQYFGPGTRLLVL.

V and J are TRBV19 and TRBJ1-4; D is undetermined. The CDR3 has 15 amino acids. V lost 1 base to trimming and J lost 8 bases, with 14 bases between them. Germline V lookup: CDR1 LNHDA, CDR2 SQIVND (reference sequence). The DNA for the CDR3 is TGTGCCAGTAGTATAGTCGACGGAGCGGGAGAAAAACTGTTTTTT. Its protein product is CASSIVDGAGEKLFF.